The next 10 T cell receptor beta chains were all read from a single sample in a study of blood T cell repertoires in COVID-19. Only in-frame clones appear in the TCRdb table, and some are missing; sequencing was by immunoSEQ multiplex PCR. The sample lists some 200,000 clones, approximately 86% occurring once. Sequenced input: peripheral blood. These receptors were collected from a woman of 80 years or more in a cohort sampled during active or convalescent COVID-19.

Only a few counts were recorded for this clone. This sequence joins TRBV11-2 and TRBJ1-2, with D tentatively TRBD1 (5 bases). The CDR3 spans 14 residues. V lost 4 bases, J lost 6 bases, and 15 bases lay in between. Germline V gives CDR1 SGHAT, CDR2 FQNNGV. This chain's CDR3 is CASSSQGRVDGYTF. In DNA form, the CDR3 reads TGTGCCAGCAGCTCCCAGGGTAGGGTGGATGGCTACACCTTC. The full variable domain, its missing parts supplied by reference TRBV11-2 and TRBJ1-2, is EAGVAQSPRYKIIEKRQSVAFWCNPISGHATLYWYQQILGQGPKLLIQFQNNGVVDDSQLPKDRFSAERLKGVDSTLKIQPAKLEDSAVYLCASSSQGRVDGYTFGSGTRLTVV.

The rearrangement joins TRBV30 to TRBJ1-6, with a possible D match to TRBD1 (6 bases). The CDR3 sequence is 13 residues long. Trimming took off 5 bases at V and 4 bases at J, with 9 bases between the two ends. Germline CDR1 is GTSNPN and CDR2 is SVGIG (reference sequence). The DNA of the CDR3 is TGTGCCTGGGGGACACCTTATAATTCACCCCTCCACTTT. The encoded protein is CAWGTPYNSPLHF.

The rearrangement joins TRBV5-1 to TRBJ2-3; 7 nucleotides match TRBD1. The length of the CDR3 is 16 residues. Germline assignment: CDR1 SGHRS and CDR2 YFSETQ. V lost 1 base, J lost 0 bases, and 5 bases stayed unmatched. In DNA, the CDR3 is TGCGCCAGCAGCTTGATGACAGGGCCTAGCACAGATACGCAGTATTTT. Protein product: CASSLMTGPSTDTQYF.

The genes are TRBV27 and TRBJ1-6, with TRBD1 matching over 7 bases. The CDR3 totals 13 residues. Per the germline V gene, CDR1 is MNHEY and CDR2 is SMNVEV (reference sequence). After removal of 7 bases from V and 6 bases from J, the junction contained 3 bases not matched to a gene. CDR3 protein: CASMDRINSPLHF. The CDR3 DNA is TGTGCCAGCATGGACAGGATTAATTCACCCCTCCACTTT.

This chain uses TRBV25-1 with TRBJ1-5; a possible D gene is TRBD1 (6 bases). Trimming shortened V by 1 base and J by 3 bases, and 16 bases separated the two germline ends. There are 17 residues in the CDR3. CDR1 is MGHDK, CDR2 SYGVNS, per germline. CDR3 sequence: CASSEFEGTGNNQPQHF. CDR3 DNA sequence: TGTGCCAGCAGTGAATTCGAGGGCACAGGGAACAATCAGCCCCAGCATTTT. Variable domain in full (rest from reference TRBV25-1 and TRBJ1-5): EADIYQTPRYLVIGTGKKITLECSQTMGHDKMYWYQQDPGMELHLIHYSYGVNSTEKGDLSSESTVSRIRTEHFPLTLESARPSHTSQYLCASSEFEGTGNNQPQHFGDGTRLSIL.

This clone was seen just once. Its ends do not fully match the called genes, so a read error is possible. V gene TRBV10-3 combines with J gene TRBJ1-1; D remains unclear. This CDR3 is 13 amino acids long. Germline CDR1 reads ENHRY; CDR2 reads SYGVKD. In nucleotides, the CDR3 is TGTGCCATCTGTGATTCCTGGCAGACTGAAGCTTTCTTT. Residues: CAICDSWQTEAFF.

The chain has TRBV30 and TRBJ1-1; no definite D call. Trimming left V 0 bases short and J 1 base short, with 9 bases between. The CDR3 length is 14 residues. CDR1 GTSNPN and CDR2 SVGIG come from the germline V gene (reference sequence). The CDR3 DNA follows: TGTGCCTGGAGTGTACCCGGGGAGAACACTGAAGCTTTCTTT. Its translation: CAWSVPGENTEAFF.

CDR3 coding DNA: TGCGCCAGCAGCCTAAGGACAGGGGGCGTGAACACTGAAGCTTTCTTT. Protein sequence: CASSLRTGGVNTEAFF. The rearrangement links TRBV5-1 to TRBJ1-1, with 11 bases lining up with TRBD1. Germline CDR1 reads SGHRS; CDR2 reads YFSETQ. This CDR3 is built from 16 residues. J was trimmed by 0 bases and V by 4 bases; bases with no gene match: 5.

The V and J genes are TRBV28 and TRBJ2-5, with D perhaps TRBD1 (6 bases). Germline-derived CDR1 and CDR2 are MDHEN and SYDVKM. The CDR3 is 15 amino acids. The germline V and J ends were trimmed by 3 bases and 2 bases, with 13 bases remaining between them. This CDR3 reads CASSLGQGLQETQYF. The CDR3 DNA follows: TGTGCCAGCAGTTTGGGGCAGGGGTTACAAGAGACCCAGTACTTC.

The genes are TRBV5-1 and TRBJ2-7; a possible D gene is TRBD2 (6 bases). Germline V gives CDR1 SGHRS, CDR2 YFSETQ. This CDR3 has 16 amino acids. Trimming stripped 0 bases from V and 3 bases from J, with 16 bases between. The CDR3 coding sequence is TGCGCCAGCAGCTTGGGGTTCGGGACTCGAAGCTACGAGCAGTACGTC. This encodes CASSLGFGTRSYEQYV.